Below are 22 T cell receptor beta chains sequenced from a single sample in a study of cytomegalovirus exposure and HLA in healthy donors. Use of 60 Vbeta and 13 Jbeta primers characterized the PCR. Measured with immunoSEQ multiplex PCR; TCRdb has only the in-frame clones, and not every one. The sample shows 100,000 to 150,000 clones, around 66% of them seen only once. The sample was PBMCs. All receptors derive from a woman aged 40 to 50 in good health and CMV-seropositive.

This rearrangement joins TRBV2 to TRBJ2-1, with 8 positions matching TRBD2. Germline CDR1 and CDR2: SNHLY and FYNNEI. This CDR3 comprises 16 residues. The J segment lost 5 bases and the V segment lost 8 bases, leaving 14 bases of the junction unmatched. The CDR3 coding sequence is TGTGCCAGCGGTCAAGGGGGGACTAGGGAAAACAATGAGCAGTTCTTC. Translation gives CASGQGGTRENNEQFF.

J is TRBJ1-1 and V is TRBV29-1; 7 nucleotides agree with TRBD1. The CDR3 has 13 amino acids. Germline assignment: CDR1 SQVTM and CDR2 ANQGSEA. V dropped 6 bases and J dropped 5; count of bases not matched to a gene: 9. CDR3 region: CSVTGALGTEAFF. The DNA of the CDR3 is TGCAGCGTAACAGGGGCTCTAGGGACTGAAGCTTTCTTT. The full variable domain, rest sourced from reference TRBV29-1 and TRBJ1-1, is SAVISQKPSRDICQRGTSLTIQCQVDSQVTMMFWYRQQPGQSLTLIATANQGSEATYESGFVIDKFPISRPNLTFSTLTVSNMSPEDSSIYLCSVTGALGTEAFFGQGTRLTVV.

The chain uses TRBV4-1 and TRBJ2-6; 11 bases are a match to TRBD1. The CDR3 is 19 amino acids. The trim removed 3 bases at V and 2 bases at J, leaving 9 bases unmatched. Looked up from germline, CDR1 is MGHRA and CDR2 is YSYEKL. As DNA, the CDR3 is TGCGCCAGCAGCCAGTCCCCGGTGGGACAGGGGGCTGGGGCCAACGTCCTGACTTTC. It specifies CASSQSPVGQGAGANVLTF.

The genes are TRBV5-3 and TRBJ1-1; a weak D match, TRBD1 (6 bases). TRBV5-3 is an ORF, with its function uncertain. CDR3 length: 14 amino acids. Trimming pared 4 bases from V and 5 bases from J, leaving 15 bases between. CDR3 coding DNA: TGTGCCAGAAGCCCCGGGACACAGAGAACTGAAGCTTTCTTT. Its protein product is CARSPGTQRTEAFF.

J is TRBJ2-7 and V is TRBV28, with D possibly being TRBD1 (6 bases). V lost 4 bases to trimming and J lost 1 base, with 17 bases between them. This CDR3 has 16 amino acids. Germline lookup yields CDR1 MDHEN and CDR2 SYDVKM. As DNA, the CDR3 is TGTGCCAGCAGTTCCTCCACAGGGTTTCCGTCCTACGAGCAGTACTTC. Protein product: CASSSSTGFPSYEQYF.

This chain links TRBV5-4 with TRBJ2-5, with D perhaps TRBD1 (5 bases). Trimming removed 10 bases from V and 3 bases from J, with 19 bases in between. The CDR3 spans 14 residues. Germline CDR1 reads SGHNT; CDR2 reads YYREEE (reference sequence). In nucleotides, the CDR3 is TGTGCCGGCACCCATCGAGGACAAGAAGAGACCCAGTACTTC. Protein sequence: CAGTHRGQEETQYF.

CDR3 coding DNA: TGTGCCAGCAGCTTAGAAGACAAGGGGCAGCCCCAGCATTTT. It codes for CASSLEDKGQPQHF. This rearrangement joins TRBV7-9 to TRBJ1-5; TRBD1 is a possible D gene (5 bases). Germline loops: CDR1 SEHNR, CDR2 FQNEAQ (reference sequence). Trimming removed 1 base from V and 7 bases from J, with 11 bases in between. The length of the CDR3 is 14 residues.

The rearrangement uses TRBV5-1 and TRBJ2-7; tentative D call: TRBD1 (5 bases). The CDR3 length is 14 residues. V was clipped by 0 bases and J by 2 bases, with 9 bases between them. Germline assignment: CDR1 SGHRS and CDR2 YFSETQ. This chain's CDR3 is CASSLEQGPYEQYF. DNA for the CDR3: TGCGCCAGCAGCTTGGAGCAGGGCCCCTACGAGCAGTACTTC.

The chain recombines TRBV6-4 with TRBJ2-1, with 7 bases that match TRBD1. The CDR3 sequence is 14 residues long. In germline, CDR1 is MRHNA, CDR2 SNTAGT. V trimming: 3 bases; J trimming: 7 bases; junction bases outside the gene matches: 6. The DNA for the CDR3 is TGTGCCAGCAGTGAATCTACAGGGGCGAATGAGCAGTTCTTC. The encoded protein is CASSESTGANEQFF.

The chain recombines TRBV5-6 with TRBJ2-7, with 12 nucleotides matching TRBD1. V was pared by 2 bases and J by 5 bases, with 5 bases of the junction left unmatched. The CDR3 extends over 15 amino acids. CDR1 is SGHDT and CDR2 is YYEEEE in the germline V gene. In DNA form, the CDR3 reads TGTGCCAGCAGCTTTTCGGGACAGGGGGCCCACGAGCAGTACTTC. The encoded protein is CASSFSGQGAHEQYF.

This clone was seen only a few times. The chain is built from TRBV30 and TRBJ1-1, with a possible D match to TRBD1 (6 bases). V gave up 3 bases and J gave up 1 base, with 12 bases separating them. CDR3 length equals 14 residues. Germline CDR1 GTSNPN, CDR2 SVGIG (reference sequence). The CDR3 sequence: CAWSYQGTNTEAFF. For the CDR3, the DNA is TGTGCCTGGAGCTACCAGGGGACGAACACTGAAGCTTTCTTT.

To note about this clone: One end of the junction does not line up with germline, which may come from a read error. Different DNA sequences within this sample yield the same CDR3. The rearrangement links TRBV9 to TRBJ1-1, with unresolved D. Germline V gene lookup returns CDR1 SGDLS and CDR2 YYNGEE. The length of the CDR3 is 13 residues. The CDR3 reads CASSVGGSTEAFF. DNA of the CDR3: TGTGCCAGCAGCGTAGGCGGGAGCACTGAAGCCTTCTTT.

V gene TRBV12-5 combines with J gene TRBJ1-1; D is uncertain. V was clipped by 6 bases and J by 0 bases, with 8 bases between them. The CDR3 runs 13 residues. Germline CDR1 reads LGHNT; CDR2 reads FRNRAP. Here the CDR3 reads CASGALMNTEAFF. The CDR3 bases are TGTGCTAGTGGGGCCTTGATGAACACTGAAGCTTTCTTT.

This clone was seen a few times. The chain employs TRBV6-1 and TRBJ2-6, with 8 positions matching TRBD1. Trimming took 4 bases from V and 2 from J; bases not matched to a gene: 1. Germline V gene data show CDR1 as MNHNS and CDR2 as SASEGT. The CDR3 runs 15 residues. The CDR3 sequence: CASSAGGTGANVLTF. The CDR3, as DNA: TGTGCCAGCAGTGCAGGGGGCACTGGGGCCAACGTCCTGACTTTC.

This rearrangement joins TRBV19 to TRBJ1-2, with no clear D. CDR3 length: 12 amino acids. The germline CDR1 and CDR2 sequences are LNHDA and SQIVND (reference sequence). Trimming cost V 3 bases and J 8 bases, with 10 bases left between them. Here the CDR3 DNA reads TGTGCCAGTAGTATTGCGGGGAGCGGCTACACCTTC. This gives the protein CASSIAGSGYTF.

The chain links TRBV19 to TRBJ2-7; no reliable D call. V dropped 2 bases and J dropped 6 bases, with 14 bases sitting between them. Germline V gives CDR1 LNHDA, CDR2 SQIVND (reference sequence). CDR3 length equals 14 residues. CDR3 nucleotide sequence: TGTGCCAGTAGTATACAACAAACATCTGGCGAGCAGTACTTC. Translating it yields CASSIQQTSGEQYF.

The V call is TRBV6-1, the J call TRBJ1-4; 7 nucleotides match TRBD1. The CDR3 is made up of 14 amino acids. Germline V gives CDR1 MNHNS, CDR2 SASEGT. V lost 1 base, J lost 7 bases, and 3 bases stayed unmatched. CDR3 DNA sequence: TGTGCCAGCAGTGAAGGGACAGGATCTGAAAAACTGTTTTTT. Translation: CASSEGTGSEKLFF.

With respect to this clone: In the same sample, other DNA sequences code for this CDR3. V usage is TRBV6-1 and J usage is TRBJ1-1, with D possibly TRBD1 on 5 matching bases. This CDR3 comprises 16 residues. V was clipped by 4 bases and J by 8 bases, with 23 bases between them. CDR1 MNHNS and CDR2 SASEGT come from the germline V gene. In DNA form, the CDR3 reads TGTGCCAGCAGTGGAACGAAACCCCAGGGCGGCACCGAAGCTTTCTTT. Its protein is CASSGTKPQGGTEAFF.

The V call is TRBV7-6, the J call TRBJ1-2; TRBD1 agrees at 8 bases. The CDR3 spans 13 residues. Trimming at V came to 5 bases and at J to 4 bases, leaving 3 bases not matched to a gene. CDR1 is SGHVS and CDR2 is FNYEAQ in the germline V gene. The DNA for the CDR3 is TGTGCCAGCAGCCCAGGACAGGGCTATGGCTACACCTTC. Residues: CASSPGQGYGYTF.

On this clone: Other DNA sequences of this sample code for an identical CDR3. This chain uses TRBV4-1 with TRBJ2-1; a weak D match, TRBD2 (6 bases). The length of the CDR3 is 16 residues. Per germline, CDR1 MGHRA and CDR2 YSYEKL. The V end was cut by 1 base, the J end by 4 bases, with 14 bases between. The CDR3 region is CASSQGLSGSYNEQFF. CDR3 sequence (DNA): TGCGCCAGCAGCCAAGGGCTCAGCGGGTCTTACAATGAGCAGTTCTTC.

The V and J genes are TRBV9 and TRBJ1-4; 9 nucleotides align to TRBD1. The CDR3 is 16 residues long. Germline CDR1 and CDR2: SGDLS and YYNGEE. After removal of 2 bases from V and 5 bases from J, the junction contained 7 bases not matched to a gene. The CDR3, as DNA: TGTGCCAGCAGCGTTGGGACCGGGACAGGGAATGAAAAACTGTTTTTT. As protein: CASSVGTGTGNEKLFF.

This chain uses TRBV5-1 with TRBJ1-6, with 8 bases lining up with TRBD1. The V gene's germline CDR1 is SGHRS and CDR2 YFSETQ. This CDR3 comprises 14 residues. V trimming: 4 bases; J trimming: 5 bases; junction bases outside the gene matches: 2. CDR3 residues: CASSVTGDNSPLHF. CDR3 DNA: TGCGCCAGCAGCGTGACAGGGGATAATTCACCCCTCCACTTT.